A single sample gave rise to the 30 T cell receptor beta chains below, sequenced in a study of blood T cell repertoires in COVID-19. TCRdb's copy holds only in-frame clones and misses some; the assay was immunoSEQ multiplex PCR. Of roughly 42,000 clones detected, roughly nine tenths appear once; the ten largest clones hold 6.2%. Sequenced sample: peripheral blood. The receptors shown here come from a human donor in a cohort sampled during active COVID-19.

V gene TRBV6-4 combines with J gene TRBJ2-1; 13 nucleotides line up with TRBD2. CDR1 MRHNA and CDR2 SNTAGT come from the germline V gene. This CDR3 contains 15 residues. The ends lost 6 bases at V and 7 bases at J; junction bases unmatched: 6. The CDR3 loop reads CASSPTSGGANEQFF. The CDR3 DNA reads as TGTGCCAGCAGCCCCACTAGCGGGGGGGCGAATGAGCAGTTCTTC.

The V gene is TRBV20-1, the J gene TRBJ2-5, with a tentative D call TRBD2 (6 bases). This CDR3 has 14 amino acids. Per germline, CDR1 DFQATT and CDR2 SNEGSKA (reference sequence). Trimming shortened V by 6 bases and J by 5 bases, and 19 bases separated the two germline ends. This CDR3 is CSASRGGVGETQYF. The CDR3 nucleotides are TGCAGTGCCAGTAGGGGCGGGGTGGGGGAGACCCAGTACTTC.

The CDR3 spells CASSQLRGGVGEKLFF. CDR3 bases: TGTGCCAGCAGCCAACTCCGAGGGGGGGTTGGTGAAAAACTGTTTTTT. This chain connects TRBV3-1 (or the pseudogene TRBV3-2) to TRBJ1-4, with a tentative D call TRBD1 (6 bases). Germline loops: CDR1 LGHDT, CDR2 YNNKEL (reference sequence). V dropped 2 bases and J dropped 7 bases, with 17 bases sitting between them. The CDR3 runs to 16 residues.

The V and J genes are TRBV12-3 or TRBV12-4 and TRBJ2-7; D might be TRBD2 (6 bases). V was trimmed by 6 bases and J by 6 bases, leaving 12 bases between them. This CDR3 has 12 residues. This chain's CDR3 is CASSPSGREQYF. The CDR3 DNA sequence: TGTGCCAGCAGCCCCAGCGGGCGCGAGCAGTACTTC.

The J gene is TRBJ1-1, the V gene TRBV9, with D uncertain. The V gene lost 0 bases and the J gene lost 1 base, with 10 bases spanning the gap. CDR3 length: 15 residues. The V gene's germline CDR1 is SGDLS and CDR2 YYNGEE. CDR3 in amino acids: CASSVVSRTNTEAFF. The CDR3 DNA reads TGTGCCAGCAGCGTAGTTTCGAGAACGAACACTGAAGCTTTCTTT.

J is TRBJ1-5 and V is TRBV5-8, with D unclear. This CDR3 is built from 15 residues. The germline V and J ends were trimmed by 0 bases and 5 bases, with 12 bases remaining between them. Per germline, CDR1 SGHTS and CDR2 YDEGEE. In DNA, the CDR3 is TGTGCCAGCAGCTTGGCCTATTATGGAGATCAGCCCCAGCATTTT. Protein sequence: CASSLAYYGDQPQHF.

This chain connects TRBV11-2 to TRBJ1-2; perhaps TRBD1 as D (5 bases). The germline V gene has CDR1 SGHAT and CDR2 FQNNGV. The V and J ends lost 6 bases and 5 bases respectively, with 19 bases between them. This CDR3 has 15 residues. In DNA form, the CDR3 reads TGTGCCAGCAGTAACCCTGTGGAGACAGTTTATGGCTACACCTTC. Its protein is CASSNPVETVYGYTF.

V usage is TRBV20-1 and J usage is TRBJ1-2; no clear D. This CDR3 contains 11 residues. Trimming shortened V by 0 bases and J by 7 bases, and 6 bases separated the two germline ends. Germline CDR1 is DFQATT and CDR2 is SNEGSKA (reference sequence). As DNA, the CDR3 is TGCAGTGCTAGAGAGGCATTTGGCTACACCTTC. Amino acids: CSAREAFGYTF.

This clone has just one count. This chain links TRBV2 with TRBJ2-5; D ambiguous. V gave up 0 bases and J gave up 5 bases, with 13 bases separating them. Germline lookup yields CDR1 SNHLY and CDR2 FYNNEI. There are 15 residues in the CDR3. The CDR3 DNA follows: TGTGCCAGCAGTGAAGCGCTTGCCAGGCCGGAGACCCAGTACTTC. Protein sequence: CASSEALARPETQYF.

The chain is built from TRBV24-1 and TRBJ2-3, with 7 bases lining up with TRBD1. V shed 3 bases, J shed 9 bases, and the junction held 14 bases outside the gene matches. Germline CDR1 reads KGHDR; CDR2 reads SFDVKD. The CDR3 contains 16 residues. CDR3 protein: CATSDKGQASQGTQYF. CDR3 bases: TGTGCCACCAGTGATAAAGGACAGGCCTCACAAGGGACGCAGTATTTT.

The CDR3 spells CASSSPQGAGGLEQFF. CDR3 sequence (DNA): TGTGCCAGCAGCTCCCCTCAGGGAGCGGGGGGCCTCGAGCAGTTCTTC. The V and J genes are TRBV11-2 and TRBJ2-1; TRBD2 agrees at 9 bases. V lost 4 bases, J lost 10 bases, and 14 bases stayed unmatched. CDR3 length equals 16 residues. The germline gives CDR1 SGHAT, CDR2 FQNNGV.

The CDR3 sequence is CASSPNPGAGGPNNEQFF. The DNA of the CDR3 is TGTGCCAGCAGTCCCAATCCGGGGGCGGGAGGGCCGAACAATGAGCAGTTCTTC. The V and J genes are TRBV27 and TRBJ2-1; the match to TRBD2 covers 9 bases. After removal of 5 bases from V and 5 bases from J, the junction contained 16 bases not matched to a gene. Germline CDR1 and CDR2: MNHEY and SMNVEV (reference sequence). The CDR3 is 18 residues long.

The J gene is TRBJ2-1, the V gene TRBV5-4, with 9 bases matching TRBD2. Germline V gene data show CDR1 as SGHNT and CDR2 as YYREEE (reference sequence). V lost 0 bases, J lost 6 bases, and 10 bases stayed unmatched. This CDR3 contains 17 residues. Here the CDR3 reads CASSLGLADPMGNEQFF. CDR3 DNA sequence: TGTGCCAGCAGCTTGGGACTAGCGGACCCTATGGGCAATGAGCAGTTCTTC.

The J gene is TRBJ2-1, the V gene TRBV5-1; a weak D match, TRBD2 (5 bases). The CDR3 is made up of 15 amino acids. The V end was cut by 0 bases, the J end by 3 bases, with 10 bases between. Germline V gives CDR1 SGHRS, CDR2 YFSETQ. The chain's CDR3 is CASSLELGVYNEQFF. DNA of the CDR3: TGCGCCAGCAGCTTGGAATTGGGAGTCTACAATGAGCAGTTCTTC.

This clone was counted a few times. The chain couples TRBV4-2 to TRBJ1-6; possible D gene TRBD1, 6 bases. The germline CDR1 and CDR2 sequences are LGHNA and YNFKEQ. The CDR3 runs 15 residues. V was shortened by 0 bases and J by 5 bases, with 8 bases between the two germline ends. The CDR3 coding sequence is TGTGCCAGCAGCCAAGAATACAGGGATAATTCACCCCTCCACTTT. Protein product: CASSQEYRDNSPLHF.

The rearrangement joins TRBV29-1 to TRBJ2-2; D is undetermined. The germline V gene has CDR1 SQVTM and CDR2 ANQGSEA. The germline V and J ends were trimmed by 7 bases and 0 bases, with 9 bases remaining between them. The CDR3 consists of 13 residues. The CDR3 spells CSGSATNTGELFF. Written as DNA, the CDR3 is TGCAGCGGCTCCGCTACGAACACCGGGGAGCTGTTTTTT.

The V and J genes are TRBV19 and TRBJ1-5; 7 bases line up with TRBD1. CDR3 length: 15 amino acids. The J segment lost 3 bases and the V segment lost 4 bases, leaving 6 bases of the junction unmatched. Germline CDR1 reads LNHDA; CDR2 reads SQIVND (reference sequence). The DNA of the CDR3 is TGTGCCAGTAGTAGAACAGGGGCGTCCAATCAGCCCCAGCATTTT. Its protein product is CASSRTGASNQPQHF.

V gene TRBV6-6 combines with J gene TRBJ2-2, with D uncertain. V lost 7 bases and J lost 3, with 6 bases in between. The CDR3 covers 12 residues. Per germline, CDR1 MNHNY and CDR2 SVGAGI (reference sequence). The CDR3 bases are TGTGCCAGCAACTACTACACCGGGGAGCTGTTTTTT. As protein: CASNYYTGELFF.

The rearrangement uses TRBV27 and TRBJ1-6; D not resolved. The CDR3 has 15 residues. The germline V gene has CDR1 MNHEY and CDR2 SMNVEV (reference sequence). The ends were cut back, 7 bases at V and 7 bases at J, with 17 bases in the middle. The CDR3 sequence: CASTSLGRLNSPLHF. The CDR3 DNA reads TGTGCCAGCACCTCCCTGGGCAGGCTAAATTCACCCCTCCACTTT.

The genes are TRBV6-5 and TRBJ1-1; D possibly corresponds to TRBD1 (6 bases). The CDR3 has 14 residues. With 5 bases removed from V and 1 base from J, the gap between germline ends came to 11 bases. From germline, CDR1 is MNHEY and CDR2 SVGAGI. The CDR3 protein is CASSRGHPNTEAFF. In nucleotides, the CDR3 is TGTGCCAGCAGTCGGGGACACCCGAACACTGAAGCTTTCTTT.

The V call is TRBV9, the J call TRBJ1-2; D not certain. Per germline, CDR1 SGDLS and CDR2 YYNGEE. V was clipped by 0 bases and J by 8 bases, with 17 bases between them. The length of the CDR3 is 15 residues. Here the CDR3 DNA reads TGTGCCAGCAGCGTAGAAGGCAGGCGGGGAGAGGGCTACACCTTC. Encoded protein: CASSVEGRRGEGYTF.

The rearrangement links TRBV12-3 or TRBV12-4 to TRBJ1-1; D is undetermined. The CDR3 spans 13 residues. V was shortened by 5 bases and J by 5 bases, with 12 bases between the two germline ends. The CDR3 DNA reads TGTGCCAGCAGTGGACCCCGAGGGACTGAAGCTTTCTTT. Its protein is CASSGPRGTEAFF.

The V gene is TRBV6-5, the J gene TRBJ1-1, with TRBD1 identical over 7 bases. This CDR3 region has 14 residues. After removal of 3 bases from V and 4 bases from J, the junction contained 5 bases not matched to a gene. CDR1 MNHEY and CDR2 SVGAGI come from the germline V gene. CDR3 residues: CASSYSTGITEAFF. For the CDR3, the DNA is TGTGCCAGCAGTTATTCGACAGGGATCACTGAAGCTTTCTTT.

The V and J genes are TRBV19 and TRBJ2-5; 7 bases align to TRBD1. Germline V gene data show CDR1 as LNHDA and CDR2 as SQIVND (reference sequence). This CDR3 contains 16 residues. V gave up 3 bases and J gave up 1 base; unmatched junction bases: 8. This CDR3 is CASSIRGNRGQETQYF. CDR3 in DNA: TGTGCCAGTAGTATTCGGGGCAACAGGGGCCAAGAGACCCAGTACTTC.

The chain couples TRBV12-3 or TRBV12-4 to TRBJ1-2; tentative D call: TRBD1 (6 bases). V lost 5 bases and J 2 bases, leaving 9 bases between the germline ends. CDR3 size: 13 residues. This CDR3 reads CASSLGQNYGYTF. As DNA, the CDR3 is TGTGCCAGCAGTCTGGGACAAAACTATGGCTACACCTTC.

This clone was counted once. The chain is built from TRBV5-1 and TRBJ2-1; D may be TRBD2 (5 bases). V shed 3 bases and J shed 3 bases, with 13 bases lying between them. CDR1 and CDR2 (germline): SGHRS, YFSETQ. This CDR3 region has 15 residues. The CDR3 is CASSSLGGSYNEQFF. CDR3 bases: TGCGCCAGCAGCTCGCTTGGTGGGAGCTACAATGAGCAGTTCTTC.

The V and J genes are TRBV9 and TRBJ1-4; no definite D call. V was cut by 7 bases and J by 0 bases, with 13 bases left in between. The CDR3 spans 15 residues. Germline V lookup: CDR1 SGDLS, CDR2 YYNGEE. CDR3: CASHPGLATNEKLFF. DNA for the CDR3: TGTGCCAGCCACCCCGGACTTGCAACTAATGAAAAACTGTTTTTT.

This clone was detected once. V usage is TRBV7-9 and J usage is TRBJ2-1, with 7 bases aligning to TRBD2. This CDR3 is built from 17 residues. Germline CDR1 is SEHNR and CDR2 is FQNEAQ (reference sequence). V shed 5 bases, J shed 8 bases, and the junction held 18 bases outside the gene matches. The DNA of the CDR3 is TGTGCCAGCAGCCCCCGGCCGGGACTACCTCATCCGGATGAGCAGTTCTTC. It encodes CASSPRPGLPHPDEQFF.

The chain recombines TRBV10-3 with TRBJ2-2, with a tentative D call TRBD1 (8 bases). V was shortened by 6 bases and J by 8 bases, with 16 bases between the two germline ends. The CDR3 loop spans 14 amino acids. Germline CDR1 reads ENHRY; CDR2 reads SYGVKD. The CDR3 region is CAIRTGEGDGELFF. CDR3 in DNA: TGTGCCATCAGGACAGGGGAGGGCGATGGGGAGCTGTTTTTT.

This clone appeared a few times. The V gene is TRBV6-5, the J gene TRBJ1-2; D gene uncertain. The CDR3 has 16 amino acids. Germline V gene lookup returns CDR1 MNHEY and CDR2 SVGAGI. Trimming took 0 bases from V and 4 from J, leaving 15 bases between them. CDR3 residues: CASSYSNVGVGYGYTF. The CDR3 nucleotides read TGTGCCAGCAGTTACTCGAACGTCGGAGTGGGCTATGGCTACACCTTC.